This T cell receptor (beta chain) appears in the sequencing data of a study of blood T cell repertoires in COVID-19. Study at large: Whether acute or convalescent, the COVID-19 samples came from the United States, Italy and Spain. T cells, B-cell-depleted T cells, or PBMCs provided the cDNA or gDNA that served as material.

This clone was seen only a few times. The same CDR3 is also encoded by other DNA sequences in this sample. As handled by the study authors: Nucleated cell number was recorded as an estimate derived from reference gene primer amplification. Repertoires were generated with immunoSEQ multiplex PCR, while TCRdb's copy carries only in-frame clones and drops some. The V and J calls and the clone size are those of that table, but D and trimming were determined from the DNA. Here the sample spans around 77,000 clones, about 80% being singletons. The sequencing input was peripheral blood. This clonotype was obtained from a man aged 25 to 45 with COVID-19, enrolled during active disease.

Here the CDR3 DNA reads TGTGCCAGCAGTTACTCAGGGGGCGGCTCCTACGAGCAGTACTTC. Translating it yields CASSYSGGGSYEQYF. This chain connects TRBV6-2 or TRBV6-3 to TRBJ2-7, with 7 bases identical to TRBD1. The CDR3 contains 15 residues. Trimming cost V 0 bases and J 0 bases; bases outside gene matches: 2. Germline V gene data show CDR1 as MNHEY and CDR2 as SVGEGT.